These 28 T cell receptor beta chains originate from one sample sequenced in a study of cytomegalovirus exposure and HLA in healthy donors. The data were produced by immunoSEQ multiplex PCR, yet TCRdb's version contains in-frame clones alone and is incomplete. In the table there are around 300,000 clones, around 90% of which are singletons. The specimen was PBMCs. Source of these receptors: a woman under 40 in good health and CMV-seropositive.

This clone was picked up a small number of times. V usage is TRBV7-2 and J usage is TRBJ2-3, with D unresolved. From germline, CDR1 is SGHTA and CDR2 FQGNSA. The CDR3 has 14 residues. Trimming took 1 base from V and 5 from J, leaving 10 bases between them. The CDR3 is CASSLVGSIDTQYF. CDR3 DNA sequence: TGTGCCAGCAGCTTAGTAGGCTCCATAGATACGCAGTATTTT. Based on the CDR3 plus reference TRBV7-2 and TRBJ2-3, the full variable domain is GAGVSQSPSNKVTEKGKDVELRCDPISGHTALYWYRQSLGQGLEFLIYFQGNSAPDKSGLPSDRFSAERTGGSVSTLTIQRTQQEDSAVYLCASSLVGSIDTQYFGPGTRLTVL.

The gene calls are TRBV28 and TRBJ1-1; TRBD1 is a possible D gene (5 bases). This CDR3 is built from 18 residues. Trimming removed 3 bases at V and 2 bases at J, with 22 bases between. Looked up from germline, CDR1 is MDHEN and CDR2 is SYDVKM. CDR3 in DNA: TGTGCCAGCAGTTTCCCAACAATATCCGGGACGGCAAACACTGAAGCTTTCTTT. It translates to CASSFPTISGTANTEAFF.

This chain uses TRBV19 with TRBJ1-5, with 7 bases identical to TRBD1. CDR1 and CDR2 from the germline V gene are LNHDA and SQIVND (reference sequence). This CDR3 comprises 15 residues. With V trimmed by 3 bases and J by 4 bases, 6 bases remained unmatched. The CDR3 nucleotides are TGTGCCAGTAGTATGAGGGGCAGGGGGAATCAGCCCCAGCATTTT. It encodes CASSMRGRGNQPQHF.

This rearrangement joins TRBV7-9 to TRBJ1-6; the D gene is possibly TRBD1 (5 bases). CDR3 size: 15 residues. Trimming stripped 8 bases from V and 0 bases from J, with 11 bases between. Germline V gives CDR1 SEHNR, CDR2 FQNEAQ (reference sequence). CDR3 sequence: CASGAGSSYNSPLHF. In DNA, the CDR3 is TGTGCCAGCGGGGCAGGGAGCTCCTATAATTCACCCCTCCACTTT. The full variable domain, with the rest looked up from reference TRBV7-9 and TRBJ1-6, is DTGVSQNPRHKITKRGQNVTFRCDPISEHNRLYWYRQTLGQGPEFLTYFQNEAQLEKSRLLSDRFSAERPKGSFSTLEIQRTEQGDSAMYLCASGAGSSYNSPLHFGNGTRLTVT.

This rearrangement joins TRBV5-6 to TRBJ1-2; 7 positions agree with TRBD1. With 4 bases clipped from V and 2 bases from J, the junction kept 11 bases outside the gene matches. Germline V gene data show CDR1 as SGHDT and CDR2 as YYEEEE. There are 16 residues in the CDR3. The DNA for the CDR3 is TGTGCCAGCAGCGCCCGGGGACAGCACTTAAACTATGGCTACACCTTC. This encodes CASSARGQHLNYGYTF.

This chain links TRBV6-5 with TRBJ2-5; D perhaps matches TRBD1 (5 bases). This CDR3 is 15 amino acids long. Deletions cut 0 bases from V and 1 base from J, with 9 bases between. CDR1 and CDR2 (germline): MNHEY, SVGAGI. The DNA for the CDR3 is TGTGCCAGCAGTTACTCGGACACACCCCAAGAGACCCAGTACTTC. This gives the protein CASSYSDTPQETQYF.

V and J are TRBV27 and TRBJ1-3, with 7 bases fitting TRBD1. Germline CDR1 and CDR2: MNHEY and SMNVEV (reference sequence). V trimming: 7 bases; J trimming: 0 bases; junction bases outside the gene matches: 6. The CDR3 sequence is 15 residues long. The CDR3 spells CASISGQPSGNTIYF. CDR3 nucleotides: TGTGCCAGCATTTCGGGACAGCCCTCTGGAAACACCATATATTTT.

This clone was picked up one time. The V gene is TRBV10-2, the J gene TRBJ1-2; weak D call: TRBD1 (6 bases). CDR1 is WSHSY, CDR2 SAAADI, per germline. V was clipped by 2 bases and J by 11 bases, with 15 bases between them. This CDR3 contains 13 residues. CDR3 coding DNA: TGCGCCAGCAGTGAGGCTGGGGGGGCAGGGTACACCTTC. Its protein is CASSEAGGAGYTF.

This rearrangement joins TRBV6-6 to TRBJ2-7; TRBD1 aligns across 9 bases. This CDR3 comprises 14 residues. V was clipped by 5 bases and J by 1 base; unmatched bases: 3. CDR1 is MNHNY and CDR2 is SVGAGI in the germline V gene (reference sequence). The CDR3, as DNA: TGTGCCAGCAGTCGGACAGGGGAATCCTACGAGCAGTACTTC. Its translation: CASSRTGESYEQYF.

The chain has TRBV13 and TRBJ2-1; no definite D call. The germline V and J ends were trimmed by 3 bases and 5 bases, with 11 bases remaining between them. The CDR3 is 14 residues long. The germline gives CDR1 PRHDT, CDR2 FYEKMQ (reference sequence). CDR3 loop: CASSFNSQHNEQFF. The CDR3 bases are TGTGCCAGCAGCTTTAATTCCCAACACAATGAGCAGTTCTTC.

The V call is TRBV19, the J call TRBJ2-7; the match to TRBD2 covers 14 bases. The junction had 6 bases not matched to a gene; V was cut back by 6 bases and J by 2 bases. The germline V gene encodes CDR1 LNHDA and CDR2 SQIVND (reference sequence). CDR3 length: 16 amino acids. The CDR3: CASSRTSGGLTYEQYF. As DNA, the CDR3 is TGTGCCAGTAGCAGGACTAGCGGGGGGTTGACCTACGAGCAGTACTTC.

The gene calls are TRBV7-2 and TRBJ2-1, with TRBD2 identical over 10 bases. The CDR3 sequence is 14 residues long. In germline, CDR1 is SGHTA, CDR2 FQGNSA. Losses at the gene ends were 10 bases for V and 8 bases for J; bases not matched to a gene: 11. CDR3 nucleotides: TGTGCCACCCTAACTAGCGGGACTGTCCATGAGCAGTTCTTC. Protein sequence: CATLTSGTVHEQFF.

The rearrangement joins TRBV4-2 to TRBJ2-2; 8 bases fit TRBD2. After removal of 4 bases from V and 0 bases from J, the junction contained 10 bases not matched to a gene. Germline V gives CDR1 LGHNA, CDR2 YNFKEQ. This CDR3 is built from 18 residues. CDR3 coding DNA: TGTGCCAGCAGCCCCGGGGGGGGGCCATTCGCGAACACCGGGGAGCTGTTTTTT. This sequence encodes CASSPGGGPFANTGELFF.

V usage is TRBV5-4 and J usage is TRBJ1-5; 7 bases are a match to TRBD1. CDR1 SGHNT and CDR2 YYREEE come from the germline V gene (reference sequence). This CDR3 comprises 13 residues. V was pared by 3 bases and J by 4 bases, with 1 base of the junction left unmatched. CDR3 coding DNA: TGTGCCAGCAGCTGGGGACAGAATCAGCCCCAGCATTTT. Its protein is CASSWGQNQPQHF. The whole variable domain, filled in from reference TRBV5-4 and TRBJ1-5, reads ETGVTQSPTHLIKTRGQQVTLRCSSQSGHNTVSWYQQALGQGPQFIFQYYREEENGRGNFPPRFSGLQFPNYSSELNVNALELDDSALYLCASSWGQNQPQHFGDGTRLSIL.

V gene TRBV2 combines with J gene TRBJ1-5; 7 nucleotides line up with TRBD1. The CDR3 has 17 amino acids. J gave up 0 bases and V 5 bases, and 10 bases lay outside the gene matches. Germline CDR1 reads SNHLY; CDR2 reads FYNNEI. The CDR3 region has the DNA TGTGCCAGCAGTAGCCGGGACAGCCCGTATAGCAATCAGCCCCAGCATTTT. It translates to CASSSRDSPYSNQPQHF.

This clone occurred once. The gene calls are TRBV28 and TRBJ1-5, with unresolved D. CDR1 and CDR2 from the germline V gene are MDHEN and SYDVKM. The CDR3 runs 16 residues. The V end lost 5 bases, the J end lost 1 base, and 15 bases lay between the germline ends. DNA of the CDR3: TGTGCCAGCAGTGCAGTCCGGCCAGCGAGCAATCAGCCCCAGCATTTT. Translated: CASSAVRPASNQPQHF. The variable domain in full, completed from reference TRBV28 and TRBJ1-5, reads DVKVTQSSRYLVKRTGEKVFLECVQDMDHENMFWYRQDPGLGLRLIYFSYDVKMKEKGDIPEGYSVSREKKERFSLILESASTNQTSMYLCASSAVRPASNQPQHFGDGTRLSIL.

This chain uses TRBV5-1 with TRBJ2-7, with unresolved D. Germline values: CDR1 SGHRS, CDR2 YFSETQ. V lost 1 base and J lost 0, with 17 bases in between. This CDR3 has 17 amino acids. The CDR3 protein is CASSLYNRLDVSYEQYF. In DNA, the CDR3 is TGCGCCAGCAGCTTGTATAATCGTCTGGACGTCTCCTACGAGCAGTACTTC.

CDR3 loop: CASSDSALAGGPLNRNIQYF. For the CDR3, the DNA is TGTGCCAGCAGTGACTCAGCCCTAGCGGGAGGACCCTTAAATAGAAACATTCAGTACTTC. V is TRBV6-4 and J is TRBJ2-4; 11 bases line up with TRBD2. V shed 0 bases and J 6 bases; nucleotides not matched to a gene: 16. CDR3 size: 20 residues. CDR1 and CDR2 (germline): MRHNA, SNTAGT.

This clone was seen a single time. J is TRBJ2-1 and V is TRBV15, with TRBD1 as a possible D gene (6 bases). The CDR3 has 15 amino acids. From germline, CDR1 is LNHNV and CDR2 YYDKDF (reference sequence). The ends were cut back, 4 bases at V and 7 bases at J, with 17 bases in the middle. The CDR3: CATSTRDTLGNEQFF. The CDR3 DNA is TGTGCCACCAGCACCCGGGACACCCTAGGGAATGAGCAGTTCTTC.

The chain recombines TRBV13 with TRBJ1-5; D remains unclear. The CDR3 contains 14 residues. V lost 4 bases to trimming and J lost 0 bases, with 7 bases between them. The germline gives CDR1 PRHDT, CDR2 FYEKMQ (reference sequence). The CDR3: CASSSRYSNQPQHF. The CDR3 coding sequence is TGTGCCAGCAGCTCCAGGTATAGCAATCAGCCCCAGCATTTT.

The chain joins TRBV28 to TRBJ2-2, with D perhaps matching TRBD2 (6 bases). CDR1 MDHEN and CDR2 SYDVKM come from the germline V gene. The CDR3 sequence is 14 residues long. The ends were cut back, 6 bases at V and 5 bases at J, with 13 bases in the middle. CDR3 protein: CASSGSRATGELFF. As DNA, the CDR3 is TGTGCCAGCAGCGGGAGTCGGGCTACCGGGGAGCTGTTTTTT. Full variable domain (rest looked up from reference TRBV28 and TRBJ2-2): DVKVTQSSRYLVKRTGEKVFLECVQDMDHENMFWYRQDPGLGLRLIYFSYDVKMKEKGDIPEGYSVSREKKERFSLILESASTNQTSMYLCASSGSRATGELFFGEGSRLTVL.

The chain combines TRBV7-6 with TRBJ2-1, with 9 bases identical to TRBD2. J gave up 0 bases and V 1 base, and 10 bases lay outside the gene matches. The CDR3 consists of 19 residues. The germline gives CDR1 SGHVS, CDR2 FNYEAQ. The CDR3 bases are TGTGCCAGCAGCTTAGGGGATGGCCTAGCGGGGACCTCCTACAATGAGCAGTTCTTC. It translates to CASSLGDGLAGTSYNEQFF.

This clone has just one count. This rearrangement joins TRBV30 to TRBJ1-5; 9 positions agree with TRBD1. The CDR3 contains 16 residues. The trim removed 2 bases at V and 1 base at J, leaving 6 bases unmatched. Germline CDR1 reads GTSNPN; CDR2 reads SVGIG (reference sequence). DNA for the CDR3: TGTGCCTGGAGTCAACAGGGGGCAAGGAGCAATCAGCCCCAGCATTTT. This encodes CAWSQQGARSNQPQHF.

This clone was seen only a few times. The junction departs from the called germline gene at one end, perhaps through a read error. This rearrangement joins TRBV6-1 to TRBJ1-1; a possible D gene is TRBD1 (5 bases). Germline lookup yields CDR1 MNHNS and CDR2 SASEGT. The length of the CDR3 is 12 residues. The CDR3 nucleotides are TGTGCCAGCAGTGACGGGGGACGGACCCTAGACTTT. Translating gives CASSDGGRTLDF.

The V call is TRBV28, the J call TRBJ2-2, with TRBD1 as a possible D gene (6 bases). V dropped 6 bases and J dropped 5 bases, with 13 bases sitting between them. The CDR3 consists of 14 residues. Germline CDR1 and CDR2: MDHEN and SYDVKM. CDR3 DNA: TGTGCCAGCAGAATCGCAGGGGCTACCGGGGAGCTGTTTTTT. Amino acid sequence: CASRIAGATGELFF.

Of note for this clone: The same CDR3 is also encoded by other DNA sequences in this sample. The gene calls are TRBV30 and TRBJ1-2; D is undetermined. The germline V gene has CDR1 GTSNPN and CDR2 SVGIG (reference sequence). V was clipped by 4 bases and J by 2 bases, with 5 bases between them. The CDR3 covers 11 residues. CDR3 amino acids: CAWTGNYGYTF. For the CDR3, the DNA is TGTGCCTGGACAGGAAACTATGGCTACACCTTC.

The rearrangement uses TRBV9 and TRBJ1-4; 12 bases fit TRBD1. In germline, CDR1 is SGDLS, CDR2 YYNGEE. The CDR3 sequence is 15 residues long. V lost 2 bases to trimming and J lost 8 bases; unmatched junction nucleotides: 4. For the CDR3, the DNA is TGTGCCAGCAGCGTGACCGGGACAGGGGGCGAAAAACTGTTTTTT. Its protein is CASSVTGTGGEKLFF.

The rearrangement uses TRBV11-2 and TRBJ1-5; TRBD1 matches at 9 bases. V gave up 5 bases and J gave up 6 bases; unmatched junction bases: 8. The germline V gene has CDR1 SGHAT and CDR2 FQNNGV. There are 15 residues in the CDR3. The CDR3 spells CASSHRDRVSQPQHF. The CDR3 region has the DNA TGTGCCAGCAGCCACCGGGACAGGGTCAGTCAGCCCCAGCATTTT.